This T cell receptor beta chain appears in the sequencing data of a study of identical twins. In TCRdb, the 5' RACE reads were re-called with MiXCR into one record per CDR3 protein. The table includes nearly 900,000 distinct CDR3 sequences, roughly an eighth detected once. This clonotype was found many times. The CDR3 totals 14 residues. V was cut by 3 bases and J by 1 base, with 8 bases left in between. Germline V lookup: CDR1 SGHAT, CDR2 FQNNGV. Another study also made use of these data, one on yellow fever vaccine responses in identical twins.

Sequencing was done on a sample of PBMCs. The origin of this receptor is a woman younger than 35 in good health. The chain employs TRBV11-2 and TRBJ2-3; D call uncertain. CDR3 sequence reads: CASSFNPRTDTQYF. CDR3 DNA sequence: TGTGCCAGCAGCTTTAACCCTCGCACAGATACGCAGTATTTT.